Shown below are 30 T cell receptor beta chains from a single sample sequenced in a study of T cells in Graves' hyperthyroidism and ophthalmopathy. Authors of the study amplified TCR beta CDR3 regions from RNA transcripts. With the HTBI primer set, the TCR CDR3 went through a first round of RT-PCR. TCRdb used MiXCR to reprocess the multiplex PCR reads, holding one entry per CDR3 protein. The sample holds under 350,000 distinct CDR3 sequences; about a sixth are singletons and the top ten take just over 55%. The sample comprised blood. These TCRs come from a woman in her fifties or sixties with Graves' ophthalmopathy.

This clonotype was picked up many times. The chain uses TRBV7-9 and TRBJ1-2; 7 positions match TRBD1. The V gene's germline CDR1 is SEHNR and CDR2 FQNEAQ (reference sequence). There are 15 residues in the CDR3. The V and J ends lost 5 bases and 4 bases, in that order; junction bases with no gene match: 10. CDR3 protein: CASSPPGGGGYGYTF. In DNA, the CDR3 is TGTGCCAGCAGCCCCCCGGGAGGGGGCGGCTATGGCTACACCTTC.

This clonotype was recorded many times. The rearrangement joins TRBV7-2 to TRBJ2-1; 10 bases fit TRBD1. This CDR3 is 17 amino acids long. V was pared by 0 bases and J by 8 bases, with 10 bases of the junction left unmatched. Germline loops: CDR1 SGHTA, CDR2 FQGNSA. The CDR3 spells CASSLALDWDRGDEQFF. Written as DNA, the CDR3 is TGTGCCAGCAGCTTAGCTCTCGATTGGGACAGGGGTGATGAGCAGTTCTTC.

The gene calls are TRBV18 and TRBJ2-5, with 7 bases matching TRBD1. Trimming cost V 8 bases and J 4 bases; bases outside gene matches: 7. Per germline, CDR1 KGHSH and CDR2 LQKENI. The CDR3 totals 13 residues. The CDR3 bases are TGTGCCAGCCAGAGAGGACAGGTAGAGACCCAGTACTTC. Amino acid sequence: CASQRGQVETQYF.

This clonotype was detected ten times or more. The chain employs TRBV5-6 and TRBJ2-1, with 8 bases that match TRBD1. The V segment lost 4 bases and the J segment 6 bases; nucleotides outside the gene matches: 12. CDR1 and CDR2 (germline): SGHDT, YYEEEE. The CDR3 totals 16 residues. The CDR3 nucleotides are TGTGCCAGCAGCGGGAAAACAGGGGGACTCCGCAATGAGCAGTTCTTC. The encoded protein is CASSGKTGGLRNEQFF.

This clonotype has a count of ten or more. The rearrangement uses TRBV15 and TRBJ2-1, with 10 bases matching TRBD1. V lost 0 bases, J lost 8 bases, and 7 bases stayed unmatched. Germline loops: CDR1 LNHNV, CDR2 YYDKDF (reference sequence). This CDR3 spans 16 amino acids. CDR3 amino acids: CATSREGTGARDEQFF. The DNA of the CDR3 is TGTGCCACCAGCAGAGAAGGGACAGGGGCTCGGGATGAGCAGTTCTTC.

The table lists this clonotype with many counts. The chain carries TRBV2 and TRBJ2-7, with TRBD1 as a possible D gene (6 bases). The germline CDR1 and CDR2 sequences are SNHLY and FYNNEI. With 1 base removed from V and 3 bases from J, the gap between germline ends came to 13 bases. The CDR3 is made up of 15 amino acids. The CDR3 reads CASSEGTVQFYEQYF. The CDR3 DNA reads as TGTGCCAGCAGTGAAGGGACAGTACAGTTCTACGAGCAGTACTTC.

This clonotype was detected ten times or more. CDR3 sequence (DNA): TGTGCCAGCAGTTTGACTTGGCCGAGACTAGCGAGCTCCTACGAGCAGTACTTC. Encoded protein: CASSLTWPRLASSYEQYF. This chain links TRBV28 with TRBJ2-7; 8 bases line up with TRBD2. V shed 3 bases, J shed 0 bases, and the junction held 13 bases outside the gene matches. In germline, CDR1 is MDHEN, CDR2 SYDVKM. The CDR3 sequence is 18 residues long.

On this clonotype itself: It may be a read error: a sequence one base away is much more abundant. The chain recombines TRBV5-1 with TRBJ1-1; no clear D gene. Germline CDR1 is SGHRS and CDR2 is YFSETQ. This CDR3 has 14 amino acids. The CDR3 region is CASSLDTALTEALF. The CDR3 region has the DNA TGCGCCAGCAGCTTGGATACAGCCCTAACTGAAGCTCTCTTT.

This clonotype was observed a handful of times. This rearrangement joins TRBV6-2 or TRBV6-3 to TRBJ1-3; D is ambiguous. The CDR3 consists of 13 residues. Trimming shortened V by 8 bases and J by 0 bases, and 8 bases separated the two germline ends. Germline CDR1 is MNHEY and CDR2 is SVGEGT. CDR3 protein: CASGLSSGNTIYF. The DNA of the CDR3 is TGTGCCAGCGGATTGAGCTCTGGAAACACCATATATTTT.

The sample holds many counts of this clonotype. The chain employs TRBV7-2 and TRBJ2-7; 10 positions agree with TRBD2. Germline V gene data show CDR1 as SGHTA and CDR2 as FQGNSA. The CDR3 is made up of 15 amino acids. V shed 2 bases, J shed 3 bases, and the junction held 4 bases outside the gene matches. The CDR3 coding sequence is TGTGCCAGCAGCTTATCGGGACTAGCGTACTACGAGCAGTACTTC. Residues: CASSLSGLAYYEQYF.

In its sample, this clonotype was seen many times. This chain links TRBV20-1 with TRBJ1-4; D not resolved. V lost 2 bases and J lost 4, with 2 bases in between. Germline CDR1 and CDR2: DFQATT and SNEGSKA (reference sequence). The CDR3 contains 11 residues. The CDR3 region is CSARNNEKLFF. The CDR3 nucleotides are TGCAGTGCTAGAAATAATGAAAAACTGTTTTTT.

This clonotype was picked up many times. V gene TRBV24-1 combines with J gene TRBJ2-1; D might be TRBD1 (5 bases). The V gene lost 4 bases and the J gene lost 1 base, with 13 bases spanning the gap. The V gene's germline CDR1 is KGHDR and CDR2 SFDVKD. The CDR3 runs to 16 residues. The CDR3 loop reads CATSDATVFSYNEQFF. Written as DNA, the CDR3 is TGTGCCACCAGTGACGCGACAGTATTTTCCTACAATGAGCAGTTCTTC.

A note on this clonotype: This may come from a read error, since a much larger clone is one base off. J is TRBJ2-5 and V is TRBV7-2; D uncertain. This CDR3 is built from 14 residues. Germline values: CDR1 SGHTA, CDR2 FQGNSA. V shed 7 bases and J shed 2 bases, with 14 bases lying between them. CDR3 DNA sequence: TGTGCCAGCACCGTCGGCAGATCTCAAGAGACCCAGTACTTC. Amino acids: CASTVGRSQETQYF.

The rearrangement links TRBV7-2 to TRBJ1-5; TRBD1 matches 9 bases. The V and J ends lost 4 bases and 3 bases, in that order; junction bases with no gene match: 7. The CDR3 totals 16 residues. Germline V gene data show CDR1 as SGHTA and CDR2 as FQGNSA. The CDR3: CASSYAGTGSNQPQHF. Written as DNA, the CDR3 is TGTGCCAGCAGCTATGCCGGGACAGGGTCCAATCAGCCCCAGCATTTT.

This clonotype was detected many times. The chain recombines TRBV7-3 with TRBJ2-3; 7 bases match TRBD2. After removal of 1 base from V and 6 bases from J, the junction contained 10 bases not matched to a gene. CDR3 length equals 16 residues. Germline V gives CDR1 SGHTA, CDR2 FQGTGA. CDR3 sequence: CASSLRGLAVSDTQYF. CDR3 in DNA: TGTGCCAGCAGCTTAAGGGGCCTAGCGGTGAGCGATACGCAGTATTTT.

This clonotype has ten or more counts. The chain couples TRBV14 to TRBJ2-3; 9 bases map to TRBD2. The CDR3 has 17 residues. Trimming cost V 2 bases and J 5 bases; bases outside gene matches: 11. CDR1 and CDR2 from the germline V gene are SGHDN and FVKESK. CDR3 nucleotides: TGTGCCAGCAGCCAACCGACTAGCGGAGGACGAGGAGATACGCAGTATTTT. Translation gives CASSQPTSGGRGDTQYF.

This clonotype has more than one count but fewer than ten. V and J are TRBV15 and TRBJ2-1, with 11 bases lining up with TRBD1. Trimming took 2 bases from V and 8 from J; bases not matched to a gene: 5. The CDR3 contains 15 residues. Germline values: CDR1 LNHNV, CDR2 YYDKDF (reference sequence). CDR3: CATSRRGQGGDEQFF. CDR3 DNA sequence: TGTGCCACCAGCAGAAGGGGACAGGGGGGCGATGAGCAGTTCTTC.

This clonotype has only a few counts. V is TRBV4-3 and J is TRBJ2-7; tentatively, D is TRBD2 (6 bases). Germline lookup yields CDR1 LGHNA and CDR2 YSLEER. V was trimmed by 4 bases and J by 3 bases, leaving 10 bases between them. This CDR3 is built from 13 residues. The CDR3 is CASSPLEGYEQYF. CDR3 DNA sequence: TGCGCCAGCAGCCCCTTGGAGGGCTACGAGCAGTACTTC.

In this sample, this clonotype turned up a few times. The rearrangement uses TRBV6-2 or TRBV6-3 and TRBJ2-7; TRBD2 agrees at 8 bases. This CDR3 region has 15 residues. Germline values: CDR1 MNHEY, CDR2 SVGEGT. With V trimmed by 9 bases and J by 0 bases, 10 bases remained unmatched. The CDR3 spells CASHGLAGNSYEQYF. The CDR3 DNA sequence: TGTGCCAGTCACGGGCTAGCGGGTAACTCCTACGAGCAGTACTTC.

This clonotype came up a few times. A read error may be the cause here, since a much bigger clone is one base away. The CDR3 DNA reads as TGTGCCAGCATTCACGGTACCCACGAGCAGTACTTC. This sequence encodes CASIHGTHEQYF. V gene TRBV6-1 combines with J gene TRBJ2-7; no definite D call. V lost 7 bases and J lost 5, with 12 bases in between. This CDR3 spans 12 amino acids. Germline V gene data show CDR1 as MNHNS and CDR2 as SASEGT.

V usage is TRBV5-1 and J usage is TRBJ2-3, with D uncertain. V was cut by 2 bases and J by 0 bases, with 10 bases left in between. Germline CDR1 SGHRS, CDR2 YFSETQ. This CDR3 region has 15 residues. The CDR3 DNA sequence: TGCGCCAGCAGCTTTGGCAGCCGTAGCACAGATACGCAGTATTTT. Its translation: CASSFGSRSTDTQYF.

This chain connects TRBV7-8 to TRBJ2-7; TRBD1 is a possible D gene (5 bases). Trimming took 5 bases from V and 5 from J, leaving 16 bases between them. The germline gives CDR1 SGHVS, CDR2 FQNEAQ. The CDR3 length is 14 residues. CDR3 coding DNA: TGTGCCAGCAGCACCTCTAGGGGCATGAACGAGCAGTACTTC. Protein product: CASSTSRGMNEQYF. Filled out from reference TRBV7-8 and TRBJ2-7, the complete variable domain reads GAGVSQSPRYKVAKRGQDVALRCDPISGHVSLFWYQQALGQGPEFLTYFQNEAQLDKSGLPSDRFFAERPEGSVSTLKIQRTQQEDSAVYLCASSTSRGMNEQYFGPGTRLTVT.

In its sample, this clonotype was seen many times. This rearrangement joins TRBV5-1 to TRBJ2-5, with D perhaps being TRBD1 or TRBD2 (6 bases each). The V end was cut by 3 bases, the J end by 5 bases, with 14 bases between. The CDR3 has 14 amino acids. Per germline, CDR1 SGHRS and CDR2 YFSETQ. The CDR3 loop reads CASSSPRGLETQYF. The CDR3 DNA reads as TGCGCCAGCAGCTCCCCCAGGGGACTTGAGACCCAGTACTTC.

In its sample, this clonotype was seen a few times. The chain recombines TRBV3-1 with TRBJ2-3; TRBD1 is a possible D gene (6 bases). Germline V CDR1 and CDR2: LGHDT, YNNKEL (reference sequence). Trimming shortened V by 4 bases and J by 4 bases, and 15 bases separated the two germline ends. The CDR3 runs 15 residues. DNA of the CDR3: TGTGCCAGCAGCCGGGGGCTGGGTGTGGCAGATACGCAGTATTTT. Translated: CASSRGLGVADTQYF.

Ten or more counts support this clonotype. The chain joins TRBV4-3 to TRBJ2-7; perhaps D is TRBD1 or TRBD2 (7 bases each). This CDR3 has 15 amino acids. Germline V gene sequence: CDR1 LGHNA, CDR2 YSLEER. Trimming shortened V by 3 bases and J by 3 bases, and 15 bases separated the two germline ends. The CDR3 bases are TGCGCCAGCAGCCAGTACCCAGGGGGGGGCTACGAGCAGTACTTC. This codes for CASSQYPGGGYEQYF.

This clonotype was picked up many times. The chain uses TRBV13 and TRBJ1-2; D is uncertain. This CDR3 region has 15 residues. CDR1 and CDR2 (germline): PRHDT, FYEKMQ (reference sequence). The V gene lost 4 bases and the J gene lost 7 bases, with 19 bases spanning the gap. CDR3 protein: CASSYGGKAIAGYTF. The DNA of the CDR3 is TGTGCCAGCAGCTACGGCGGAAAAGCAATTGCTGGCTACACCTTC. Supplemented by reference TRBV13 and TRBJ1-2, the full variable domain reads AAGVIQSPRHLIKEKRETATLKCYPIPRHDTVYWYQQGPGQDPQFLISFYEKMQSDKGSIPDRFSAQQFSDYHSELNMSSLELGDSALYFCASSYGGKAIAGYTFGSGTRLTVV.

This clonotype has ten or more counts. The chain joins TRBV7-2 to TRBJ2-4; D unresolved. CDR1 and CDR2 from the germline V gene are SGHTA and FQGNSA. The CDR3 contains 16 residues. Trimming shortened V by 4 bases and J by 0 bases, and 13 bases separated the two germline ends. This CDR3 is CASSYAPIRAKNIQYF. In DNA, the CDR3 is TGTGCCAGCAGCTACGCCCCGATTAGAGCCAAAAACATTCAGTACTTC.

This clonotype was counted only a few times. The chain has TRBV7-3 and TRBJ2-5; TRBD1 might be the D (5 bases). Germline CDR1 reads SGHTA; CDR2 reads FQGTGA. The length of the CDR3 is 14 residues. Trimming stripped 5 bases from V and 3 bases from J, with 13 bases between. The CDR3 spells CASSETPGKETQYF. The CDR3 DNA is TGTGCCAGCAGCGAAACCCCAGGGAAAGAGACCCAGTACTTC.

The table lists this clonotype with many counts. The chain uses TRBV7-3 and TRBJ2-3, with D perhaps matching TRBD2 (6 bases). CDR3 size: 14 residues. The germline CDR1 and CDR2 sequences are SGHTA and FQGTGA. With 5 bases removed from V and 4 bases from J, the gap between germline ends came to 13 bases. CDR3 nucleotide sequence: TGTGCCAGCAGCACCCACTCGGGGGCAGATACGCAGTATTTT. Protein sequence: CASSTHSGADTQYF.

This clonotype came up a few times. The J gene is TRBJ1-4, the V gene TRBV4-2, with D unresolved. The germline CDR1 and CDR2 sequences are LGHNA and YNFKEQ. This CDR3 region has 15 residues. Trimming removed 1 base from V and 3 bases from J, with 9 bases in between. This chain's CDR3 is CASSQGGQSNEKLFF. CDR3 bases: TGTGCCAGCAGCCAAGGAGGCCAGTCTAATGAAAAACTGTTTTTT.